The next 30 T cell receptor beta chains were all read from a single sample in a study of blood T cell repertoires in COVID-19. Clones were read by immunoSEQ multiplex PCR, and TCRdb kept only the in-frame ones, dropping some. In the table there are 180,000 or so clones, 70% to 80% of which are singletons. The sequencing sample was made of peripheral blood. These receptors all stem from a man in his fifties who had recovered from COVID-19.

The chain couples TRBV13 to TRBJ2-7; 7 bases align to TRBD2. Germline V gene lookup returns CDR1 PRHDT and CDR2 FYEKMQ (reference sequence). Trimming removed 0 bases from V and 6 bases from J; junction bases left unmatched: 5. The CDR3 loop spans 14 amino acids. This CDR3 is CASSLGRSGGEQYF. The CDR3 DNA reads as TGTGCCAGCAGCTTAGGCCGATCGGGAGGCGAGCAGTACTTC.

This clone has more than one count but fewer than ten. The J gene is TRBJ1-1, the V gene TRBV6-2 or TRBV6-3; D unresolved. V gave up 2 bases and J gave up 4 bases, with 11 bases separating them. The CDR3 has 14 residues. In germline, CDR1 is MNHEY, CDR2 SVGEGT. CDR3: CASSYARPATEAFF. In nucleotides, the CDR3 is TGTGCCAGCAGTTACGCCAGGCCCGCCACTGAAGCTTTCTTT.

The chain uses TRBV5-4 and TRBJ2-7; TRBD2 agrees at 8 bases. Trimming at V came to 4 bases and at J to 2 bases, leaving 8 bases not matched to a gene. Germline CDR1 is SGHNT and CDR2 is YYREEE (reference sequence). The CDR3 runs 15 residues. In DNA form, the CDR3 reads TGTGCCAGCAGCCCCGAAGCGGGAGCCCCCTACGAGCAGTACTTC. It codes for CASSPEAGAPYEQYF.

The gene calls are TRBV7-9 and TRBJ2-1; 7 bases agree with TRBD2. Germline CDR1 SEHNR, CDR2 FQNEAQ (reference sequence). The CDR3 totals 17 residues. With 0 bases clipped from V and 7 bases from J, the junction kept 12 bases outside the gene matches. This CDR3 reads CASSLALLAAQVNEQFF. The CDR3 DNA reads TGTGCCAGCAGCTTAGCGCTCCTAGCGGCTCAGGTAAATGAGCAGTTCTTC.

This clone was detected only a few times. The chain recombines TRBV19 with TRBJ1-5, with D perhaps TRBD1 (6 bases). The germline gives CDR1 LNHDA, CDR2 SQIVND (reference sequence). V was shortened by 4 bases and J by 3 bases, with 19 bases between the two germline ends. This CDR3 contains 17 residues. CDR3 DNA: TGTGCCAGTAGTAAGTCGACGACAGGACGGATCAATCAGCCCCAGCATTTT. The encoded protein is CASSKSTTGRINQPQHF. Variable domain in full (rest from reference TRBV19 and TRBJ1-5): DGGITQSPKYLFRKEGQNVTLSCEQNLNHDAMYWYRQDPGQGLRLIYYSQIVNDFQKGDIAEGYSVSREKKESFPLTVTSAQKNPTAFYLCASSKSTTGRINQPQHFGDGTRLSIL.

This clone was seen once. The genes are TRBV5-4 and TRBJ2-1, with 11 bases lining up with TRBD2. Per the germline V gene, CDR1 is SGHNT and CDR2 is YYREEE (reference sequence). This CDR3 is 19 amino acids long. The junction had 9 bases not matched to a gene; V was cut back by 0 bases and J by 1 base. The CDR3, as DNA: TGTGCCAGCAGCTTGGACCCCCCACTAGCGGGAGTTTCCTACAATGAGCAGTTCTTC. Translation: CASSLDPPLAGVSYNEQFF.

The CDR3 loop reads CASRPVVENSPLHF. In nucleotides, the CDR3 is TGTGCCAGTCGCCCCGTGGTCGAGAATTCACCCCTCCACTTT. The J gene is TRBJ1-6, the V gene TRBV6-5; no reliable D call. The germline V gene has CDR1 MNHEY and CDR2 SVGAGI. The V end was cut by 9 bases, the J end by 7 bases, with 16 bases between. The CDR3 sequence is 14 residues long.

This clone was detected a few times. Other DNA sequences in the sample encode the same CDR3. The chain recombines TRBV4-2 with TRBJ2-7, with D possibly TRBD1 on 6 matching bases. The CDR3 runs to 13 residues. Trimming took off 4 bases at V and 4 bases at J, with 11 bases between the two ends. The germline CDR1 and CDR2 sequences are LGHNA and YNFKEQ. For the CDR3, the DNA is TGTGCCAGCAGCCCCAGGGGCCGTTACGAGCAGTACTTC. Amino acids: CASSPRGRYEQYF.

This clone was counted once. This chain connects TRBV4-3 to TRBJ1-1; D is ambiguous. The V and J ends lost 0 bases and 8 bases respectively, with 13 bases between them. From germline, CDR1 is LGHNA and CDR2 YSLEER. The CDR3 covers 14 residues. In DNA form, the CDR3 reads TGCGCCAGCAGCCAAGATTATGGCGGCCGGGAAGCTTTCTTT. Protein product: CASSQDYGGREAFF.

The J gene is TRBJ1-1, the V gene TRBV6-5; D is uncertain. CDR1 MNHEY and CDR2 SVGAGI come from the germline V gene. CDR3 size: 12 residues. The V and J ends lost 7 bases and 5 bases respectively, with 11 bases between them. The CDR3 sequence is CASTPGGTEAFF. CDR3 nucleotide sequence: TGTGCCAGCACTCCTGGAGGGACTGAAGCTTTCTTT.

The V call is TRBV2, the J call TRBJ2-4; D uncertain. This CDR3 is built from 15 residues. The germline V and J ends were trimmed by 6 bases and 0 bases, with 12 bases remaining between them. Germline CDR1 and CDR2: SNHLY and FYNNEI. CDR3 sequence reads: CASRSQALAKNIQYF. The CDR3 nucleotides read TGTGCCAGCAGATCGCAGGCACTAGCCAAAAACATTCAGTACTTC.

J is TRBJ2-5 and V is TRBV7-9, with 10 bases aligning to TRBD2. The CDR3 sequence is 16 residues long. V lost 5 bases and J lost 5; bases outside the gene matches: 11. CDR1 is SEHNR, CDR2 FQNEAQ, per germline (reference sequence). CDR3 protein: CASSQRASGSLETQYF. The CDR3, as DNA: TGTGCCAGCAGCCAAAGGGCTAGCGGGAGTCTTGAGACCCAGTACTTC.

CDR3 coding DNA: TGTGCCAGCAGCGCATCGGGACAGGGGGCACGGGATGAAGCTTTCTTT. As protein: CASSASGQGARDEAFF. This chain connects TRBV5-4 to TRBJ1-1; TRBD1 agrees at 12 bases. The CDR3 loop spans 16 amino acids. Germline CDR1 reads SGHNT; CDR2 reads YYREEE (reference sequence). J was trimmed by 7 bases and V by 4 bases; bases with no gene match: 11.

This chain links TRBV7-3 with TRBJ2-1, with 8 bases identical to TRBD1. This CDR3 contains 15 residues. Germline CDR1 and CDR2: SGHTA and FQGTGA. The ends lost 2 bases at V and 4 bases at J; junction bases unmatched: 4. CDR3 sequence reads: CASSLLGQEYNEQFF. For the CDR3, the DNA is TGTGCCAGCAGCTTACTGGGACAGGAATACAATGAGCAGTTCTTC. Combining the CDR3 with reference TRBV7-3 and TRBJ2-1 gives the whole variable domain GAGVSQTPSNKVTEKGKYVELRCDPISGHTALYWYRQSLGQGPEFLIYFQGTGAADDSGLPNDRFFAVRPEGSVSTLKIQRTERGDSAVYLCASSLLGQEYNEQFFGPGTRLTVL.

J is TRBJ1-5 and V is TRBV6-2 or TRBV6-3; 7 nucleotides align to TRBD1. The ends lost 6 bases at V and 1 base at J; junction bases unmatched: 6. Germline CDR1 and CDR2: MNHEY and SVGEGT. The CDR3 sequence is 15 residues long. CDR3 coding DNA: TGTGCCAGCAGGTACCGGGGACAGAGCAATCAGCCCCAGCATTTT. It is translated as CASRYRGQSNQPQHF.

The chain carries TRBV28 and TRBJ2-7, with 9 bases identical to TRBD2. There are 16 residues in the CDR3. The junction had 13 bases not matched to a gene; V was cut back by 4 bases and J by 6 bases. Germline V gene lookup returns CDR1 MDHEN and CDR2 SYDVKM. DNA of the CDR3: TGTGCCAGCAGTTCCCCTGAGGCGGGAGGGTTACGCGAGCAGTACTTC. Protein: CASSSPEAGGLREQYF.

CDR3 nucleotides: TGTGCCAGCAGACCCGGGACTAGCGGGAGGACGTCCTACGAGCAGTACTTC. It yields the protein CASRPGTSGRTSYEQYF. The chain uses TRBV5-4 and TRBJ2-7; TRBD2 aligns across 15 bases. This CDR3 has 17 residues. Trimming removed 5 bases from V and 1 base from J; junction bases left unmatched: 7. Germline values: CDR1 SGHNT, CDR2 YYREEE (reference sequence).

The rearrangement joins TRBV7-3 to TRBJ2-2, with a weak D call TRBD1 (6 bases). The ends were cut back, 5 bases at V and 7 bases at J, with 14 bases in the middle. This CDR3 comprises 14 residues. In germline, CDR1 is SGHTA, CDR2 FQGTGA. The CDR3: CASSAGDRVGELFF. DNA for the CDR3: TGTGCCAGCAGCGCAGGGGATCGGGTCGGGGAGCTGTTTTTT.

The genes are TRBV24-1 and TRBJ2-5; D call uncertain. CDR3 length: 14 amino acids. Trimming shortened V by 2 bases and J by 5 bases, and 11 bases separated the two germline ends. Germline values: CDR1 KGHDR, CDR2 SFDVKD. CDR3 residues: CATSDSIYGETQYF. CDR3 DNA sequence: TGTGCCACCAGTGATTCAATATACGGGGAGACCCAGTACTTC.

The chain employs TRBV24-1 and TRBJ2-1, with 10 nucleotides matching TRBD2. With V trimmed by 4 bases and J by 6 bases, 8 bases remained unmatched. This CDR3 region has 16 residues. The germline V gene has CDR1 KGHDR and CDR2 SFDVKD. The CDR3 protein is CATSEPLAGASNEQFF. The CDR3 DNA sequence: TGTGCCACCAGTGAACCTCTAGCGGGAGCTTCCAATGAGCAGTTCTTC.

This clone was seen a handful of times. The chain couples TRBV9 to TRBJ1-6, with a weak D call TRBD1 (6 bases). This CDR3 is 14 amino acids long. CDR1 is SGDLS, CDR2 YYNGEE, per germline. Deletions cut 3 bases from V and 7 bases from J, with 11 bases between. DNA for the CDR3: TGTGCCAGCAGCGAACAGACAGGAAATTCACCCCTCCACTTT. Its translation: CASSEQTGNSPLHF.

This clone was detected a few times. The same CDR3 also results from other DNA sequences found in this sample. J is TRBJ2-5 and V is TRBV7-2; the match to TRBD1 covers 8 bases. The ends lost 2 bases at V and 2 bases at J; junction bases unmatched: 1. The CDR3 is made up of 14 amino acids. Germline CDR1 reads SGHTA; CDR2 reads FQGNSA. The CDR3 loop is CASSLTGGQETQYF. In DNA form, the CDR3 reads TGTGCCAGCAGCTTAACAGGGGGGCAAGAGACCCAGTACTTC.

The chain recombines TRBV28 with TRBJ1-1, with 7 positions matching TRBD1. Germline CDR1 MDHEN, CDR2 SYDVKM. The J segment lost 2 bases and the V segment lost 4 bases, leaving 10 bases of the junction unmatched. This CDR3 is built from 16 residues. CDR3 sequence (DNA): TGTGCCAGCAGTTCGATTGGGGACAGTGTAAACACTGAAGCTTTCTTT. Translation: CASSSIGDSVNTEAFF. Based on the CDR3 plus reference TRBV28 and TRBJ1-1, the full variable domain is DVKVTQSSRYLVKRTGEKVFLECVQDMDHENMFWYRQDPGLGLRLIYFSYDVKMKEKGDIPEGYSVSREKKERFSLILESASTNQTSMYLCASSSIGDSVNTEAFFGQGTRLTVV.

This chain connects TRBV30 to TRBJ2-1; D is unclear. Germline values: CDR1 GTSNPN, CDR2 SVGIG (reference sequence). The CDR3 extends over 15 amino acids. Trimming pared 0 bases from V and 4 bases from J, leaving 13 bases between. The CDR3 protein is CAWSVGRPGYNEQFF. In nucleotides, the CDR3 is TGTGCCTGGAGTGTTGGCAGGCCCGGATACAATGAGCAGTTCTTC. The full variable domain, rest sourced from reference TRBV30 and TRBJ2-1, is SQTIHQWPATLVQPVGSPLSLECTVEGTSNPNLYWYRQAAGRGLQLLFYSVGIGQISSEVPQNLSASRPQDRQFILSSKKLLLSDSGFYLCAWSVGRPGYNEQFFGPGTRLTVL.

The chain is built from TRBV27 and TRBJ1-1, with 7 bases lining up with TRBD1. From germline, CDR1 is MNHEY and CDR2 SMNVEV (reference sequence). J gave up 4 bases and V 5 bases, and 10 bases lay outside the gene matches. The CDR3 has 15 residues. CDR3 in DNA: TGTGCCAGCAGTGAGTACAGGGGACTCAGCACTGAAGCTTTCTTT. Its protein product is CASSEYRGLSTEAFF.

V and J are TRBV19 and TRBJ2-3; possibly TRBD1 for D (6 bases). This CDR3 is built from 14 residues. V was shortened by 5 bases and J by 3 bases, with 12 bases between the two germline ends. Germline loops: CDR1 LNHDA, CDR2 SQIVND (reference sequence). The CDR3 DNA reads TGTGCCAGTAGTGCCCAGGGGAGTACAGATACGCAGTATTTT. This translates into CASSAQGSTDTQYF.

This sequence joins TRBV28 and TRBJ2-3; D is ambiguous. The V gene's germline CDR1 is MDHEN and CDR2 SYDVKM. V lost 4 bases and J lost 1, with 12 bases in between. The CDR3 spans 15 residues. CDR3 amino acids: CASSWVSGRTDTQYF. The CDR3, as DNA: TGTGCCAGCAGTTGGGTATCAGGTCGCACAGATACGCAGTATTTT.

In its sample, this clone was seen once. The rearrangement links TRBV11-2 to TRBJ1-1; 10 bases are a match to TRBD1. Trimming cost V 4 bases and J 7 bases; bases outside gene matches: 6. The CDR3 extends over 14 amino acids. The germline V gene encodes CDR1 SGHAT and CDR2 FQNNGV. CDR3 DNA sequence: TGTGCCAGCAGCTCCCGGGACAGGGGCCTTGAAGCTTTCTTT. It yields the protein CASSSRDRGLEAFF.

A few counts support this clone. The rearrangement uses TRBV30 and TRBJ2-7; 12 bases align to TRBD2. Germline V CDR1 and CDR2: GTSNPN, SVGIG (reference sequence). The trim removed 0 bases at V and 4 bases at J, leaving 1 base unmatched. The CDR3 extends over 14 amino acids. The DNA for the CDR3 is TGTGCCTGGAGTGTACTAGCGGGAGGATACGAGCAGTACTTC. Protein: CAWSVLAGGYEQYF.

This chain joins TRBV19 and TRBJ1-4; D call uncertain. V lost 1 base and J lost 7, with 7 bases in between. This CDR3 contains 13 residues. Looked up from germline, CDR1 is LNHDA and CDR2 is SQIVND (reference sequence). CDR3 protein: CASSIGGFEKLFF. CDR3 coding DNA: TGTGCCAGTAGTATAGGAGGGTTTGAAAAACTGTTTTTT.